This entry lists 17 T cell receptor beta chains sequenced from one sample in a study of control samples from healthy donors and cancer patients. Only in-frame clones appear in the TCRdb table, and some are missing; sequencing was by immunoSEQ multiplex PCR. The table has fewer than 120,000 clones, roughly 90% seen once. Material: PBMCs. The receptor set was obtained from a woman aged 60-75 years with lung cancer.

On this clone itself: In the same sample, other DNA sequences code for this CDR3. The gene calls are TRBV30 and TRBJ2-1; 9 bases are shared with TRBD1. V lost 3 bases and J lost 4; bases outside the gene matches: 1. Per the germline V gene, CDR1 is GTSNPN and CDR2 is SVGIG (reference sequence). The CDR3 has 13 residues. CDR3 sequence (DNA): TGTGCCTGGAGAGGACAGGGGTACAATGAGCAGTTCTTC. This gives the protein CAWRGQGYNEQFF.

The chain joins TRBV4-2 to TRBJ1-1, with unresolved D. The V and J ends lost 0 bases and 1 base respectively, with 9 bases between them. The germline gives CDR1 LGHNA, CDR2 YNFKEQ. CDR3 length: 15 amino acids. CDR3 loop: CASSQDSGRNTEAFF. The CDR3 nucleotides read TGTGCCAGCAGCCAAGACTCGGGCAGGAACACTGAAGCTTTCTTT.

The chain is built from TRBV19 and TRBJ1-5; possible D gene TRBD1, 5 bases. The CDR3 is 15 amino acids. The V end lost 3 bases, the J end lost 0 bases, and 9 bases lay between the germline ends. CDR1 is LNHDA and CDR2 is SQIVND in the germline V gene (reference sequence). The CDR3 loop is CASSITRVSNQPQHF. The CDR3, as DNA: TGTGCCAGTAGTATTACCAGGGTTAGCAATCAGCCCCAGCATTTT.

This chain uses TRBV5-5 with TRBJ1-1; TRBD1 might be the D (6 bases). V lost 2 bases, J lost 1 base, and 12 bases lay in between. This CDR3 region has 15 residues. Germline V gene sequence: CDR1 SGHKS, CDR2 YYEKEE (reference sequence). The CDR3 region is CASSFLGGANTEAFF. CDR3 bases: TGTGCCAGCAGCTTTCTCGGGGGGGCGAACACTGAAGCTTTCTTT.

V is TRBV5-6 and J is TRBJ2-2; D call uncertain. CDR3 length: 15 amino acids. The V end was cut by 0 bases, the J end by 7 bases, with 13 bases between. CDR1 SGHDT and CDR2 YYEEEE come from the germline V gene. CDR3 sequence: CASSLGGVRDGELFF. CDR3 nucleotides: TGTGCCAGCAGCTTGGGTGGGGTGCGTGACGGGGAGCTGTTTTTT.

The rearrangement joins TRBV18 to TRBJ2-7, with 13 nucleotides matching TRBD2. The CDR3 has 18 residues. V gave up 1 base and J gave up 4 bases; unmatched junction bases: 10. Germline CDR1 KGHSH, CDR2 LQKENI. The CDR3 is CASSPRLAGGHREYEQYF. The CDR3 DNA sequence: TGTGCCAGCTCACCACGACTAGCGGGAGGCCACCGAGAATACGAGCAGTACTTC. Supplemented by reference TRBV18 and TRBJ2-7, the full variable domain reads NAGVMQNPRHLVRRRGQEARLRCSPMKGHSHVYWYRQLPEEGLKFMVYLQKENIIDESGMPKERFSAEFPKEGPSILRIQQVVRGDSAAYFCASSPRLAGGHREYEQYFGPGTRLTVT.

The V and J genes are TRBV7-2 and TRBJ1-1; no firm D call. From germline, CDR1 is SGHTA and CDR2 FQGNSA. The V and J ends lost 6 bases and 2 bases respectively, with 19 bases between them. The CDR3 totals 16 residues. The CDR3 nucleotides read TGTGCCAGCAGACCAAGCGCGGTTCTAGGTAACACTGAAGCTTTCTTT. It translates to CASRPSAVLGNTEAFF.

CDR3 in amino acids: CASSQDYEQYF. Written as DNA, the CDR3 is TGTGCCAGCAGCCAAGACTACGAGCAGTACTTC. The V and J genes are TRBV4-2 and TRBJ2-7; the D is unclear. The CDR3 has 11 amino acids. The V and J ends lost 0 bases and 3 bases respectively, with 0 bases between them. Germline CDR1 is LGHNA and CDR2 is YNFKEQ.

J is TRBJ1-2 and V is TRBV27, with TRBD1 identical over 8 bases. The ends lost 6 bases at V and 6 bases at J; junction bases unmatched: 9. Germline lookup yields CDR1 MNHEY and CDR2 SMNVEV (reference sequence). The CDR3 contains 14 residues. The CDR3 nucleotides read TGTGCCAGCAGGCAACTCCCGGGACAGGATGGCTACACCTTC. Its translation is CASRQLPGQDGYTF.

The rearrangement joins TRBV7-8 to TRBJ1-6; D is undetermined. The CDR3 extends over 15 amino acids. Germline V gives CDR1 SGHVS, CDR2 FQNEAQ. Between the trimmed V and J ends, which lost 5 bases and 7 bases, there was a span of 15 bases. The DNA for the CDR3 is TGTGCCAGCAGCACATACGACCGATTAAATTCACCCCTCCACTTT. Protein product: CASSTYDRLNSPLHF.

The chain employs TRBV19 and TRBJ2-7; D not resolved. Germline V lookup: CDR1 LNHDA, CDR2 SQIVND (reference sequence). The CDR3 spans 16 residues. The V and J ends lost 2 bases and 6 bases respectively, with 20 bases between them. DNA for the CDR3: TGTGCCAGTAGTATAAGCCAGCAGAAGGGCCGCTTCGAGCAGTACTTC. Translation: CASSISQQKGRFEQYF.

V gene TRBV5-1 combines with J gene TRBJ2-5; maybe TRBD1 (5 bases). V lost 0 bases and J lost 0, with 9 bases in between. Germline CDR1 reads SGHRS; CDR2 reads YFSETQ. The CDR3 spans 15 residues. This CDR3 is CASSLVGADQETQYF. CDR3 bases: TGCGCCAGCAGCTTGGTAGGGGCGGACCAAGAGACCCAGTACTTC.

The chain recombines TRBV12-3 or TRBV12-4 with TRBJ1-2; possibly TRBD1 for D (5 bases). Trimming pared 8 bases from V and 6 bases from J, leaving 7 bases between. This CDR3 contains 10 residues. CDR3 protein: CASGGDGYTF. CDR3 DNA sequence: TGTGCCAGCGGAGGGGATGGCTACACCTTC.

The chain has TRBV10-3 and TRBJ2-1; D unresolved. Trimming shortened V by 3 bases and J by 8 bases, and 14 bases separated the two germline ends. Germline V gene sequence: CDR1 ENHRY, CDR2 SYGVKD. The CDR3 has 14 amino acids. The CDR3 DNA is TGTGCCATCAGTGAAGACGGCCTGATGCATGAGCAGTTCTTC. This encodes CAISEDGLMHEQFF.

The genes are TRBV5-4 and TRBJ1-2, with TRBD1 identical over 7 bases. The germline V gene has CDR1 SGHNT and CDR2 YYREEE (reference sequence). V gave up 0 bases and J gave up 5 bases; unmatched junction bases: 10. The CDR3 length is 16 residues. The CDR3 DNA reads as TGTGCCAGCAGCTTGGCCGGCGAGGGGGCCCGATATGGCTACACCTTC. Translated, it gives CASSLAGEGARYGYTF.

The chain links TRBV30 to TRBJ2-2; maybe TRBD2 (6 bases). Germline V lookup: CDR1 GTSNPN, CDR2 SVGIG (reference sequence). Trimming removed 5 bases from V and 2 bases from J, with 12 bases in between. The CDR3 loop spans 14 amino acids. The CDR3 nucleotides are TGTGCCTGGGCGGAGGGGTCCAACACCGGGGAGCTGTTTTTT. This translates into CAWAEGSNTGELFF.

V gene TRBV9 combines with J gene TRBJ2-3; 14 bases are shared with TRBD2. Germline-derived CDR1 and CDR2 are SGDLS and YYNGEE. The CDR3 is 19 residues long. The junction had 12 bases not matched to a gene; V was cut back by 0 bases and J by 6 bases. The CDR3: CASSVEPRLAGGLGDTQYF. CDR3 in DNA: TGTGCCAGCAGCGTAGAACCGAGACTAGCGGGAGGGCTAGGGGATACGCAGTATTTT.